These 4 T cell receptor beta chains originate from one sample sequenced in a study of response to subunit inactivated influenza vaccine. TCRdb ran MiXCR on the RT-PCR reads and lists one entry per CDR3 protein. The table records around 200,000 distinct CDR3 sequences, 13% to 15% of them present only once. The specimen was CD8+ T cells sorted from PBMCs, collected around 5 days after vaccination. Receptor source: a man aged 50 to 60 who received an inactivated influenza vaccine.

This chain links TRBV10-1 with TRBJ2-2; D gene unclear. V was trimmed by 4 bases and J by 7 bases, leaving 13 bases between them. This CDR3 is 14 amino acids long. Germline V CDR1 and CDR2: WNHNN, SYGVQD (reference sequence). CDR3: CASSGAPSSGELFF. CDR3 nucleotide sequence: TGCGCCAGCAGTGGGGCCCCTTCAAGCGGGGAGCTGTTTTTT.

This clonotype was detected only a few times. The rearrangement joins TRBV5-6 to TRBJ2-3, with unresolved D. Germline CDR1 is SGHDT and CDR2 is YYEEEE. Trimming left V 0 bases short and J 4 bases short, with 18 bases between. This CDR3 has 17 residues. The CDR3 spells CASSLVGYTNRADTQYF. In DNA form, the CDR3 reads TGTGCCAGCAGCTTGGTGGGTTACACCAACCGGGCAGATACGCAGTATTTT. Looking up the rest from reference TRBV5-6 and TRBJ2-3 gives the full variable domain: DAGVTQSPTHLIKTRGQQVTLRCSPKSGHDTVSWYQQALGQGPQFIFQYYEEEERQRGNFPDRFSGHQFPNYSSELNVNALLLGDSALYLCASSLVGYTNRADTQYFGPGTRLTVL.

This clonotype has just a few counts. The chain employs TRBV7-8 and TRBJ2-2; D gene ambiguous. CDR3 length: 15 amino acids. Germline CDR1 and CDR2: SGHVS and FQNEAQ. The V end lost 0 bases, the J end lost 0 bases, and 5 bases lay between the germline ends. The CDR3 coding sequence is TGTGCCAGCAGCTTAGCGCTTGCGAACACCGGGGAGCTGTTTTTT. It is translated as CASSLALANTGELFF.

This clonotype showed up many times. The chain uses TRBV4-2 and TRBJ2-3; the D is unclear. The V end lost 1 base, the J end lost 2 bases, and 19 bases lay between the germline ends. Germline CDR1 and CDR2: LGHNA and YNFKEQ. CDR3 length: 18 amino acids. The CDR3 coding sequence is TGTGCCAGCAGCCAAGGTTTCGGTGCAGGCATATTCACAGATACGCAGTATTTT. This gives the protein CASSQGFGAGIFTDTQYF.